The 27 T cell receptor beta chains listed next were all sequenced from one sample in a study of beta chain features in type 1 diabetes. What was sequenced were expressed TCRB transcripts, since all of the isolated RNA had been reverse transcribed. Measured with immunoSEQ multiplex PCR; TCRdb has only the in-frame clones, and not every one. The data contain 330,000 or so clones, around 13% of them seen just once; the ten biggest clones take up 5.5% to 7.5%. The sample taken for sequencing was central memory CD4+ T cells from blood. All receptors come from a man younger than 40 in good health.

This clone was seen a handful of times. The chain employs TRBV10-2 and TRBJ1-2; 9 bases map to TRBD1. Trimming cost V 7 bases and J 7 bases; bases outside gene matches: 7. CDR3 length: 13 residues. Germline CDR1 and CDR2: WSHSY and SAAADI. The CDR3 protein is CASTQGQGGGYTF. In DNA form, the CDR3 reads TGCGCCAGCACCCAGGGACAGGGTGGTGGCTACACCTTC.

This clone was counted a few times. The rearrangement links TRBV5-6 to TRBJ2-1; TRBD1 is a possible D gene (6 bases). This CDR3 is 16 amino acids long. The V and J ends lost 3 bases and 4 bases respectively, with 17 bases between them. CDR1 and CDR2 from the germline V gene are SGHDT and YYEEEE. The DNA of the CDR3 is TGTGCCAGCAGCTCGGGAACCGGGACACCTTACAATGAGCAGTTCTTC. It specifies CASSSGTGTPYNEQFF.

This chain links TRBV6-6 with TRBJ2-7; TRBD2 matches 10 bases. The germline V gene has CDR1 MNHNY and CDR2 SVGAGI (reference sequence). The CDR3 is 16 residues long. Trimming took 4 bases from V and 1 from J; bases not matched to a gene: 7. The CDR3 nucleotides are TGTGCCAGCAGTTCCCCAAAGCGGGGGGGTTCCTACGAGCAGTACTTC. It specifies CASSSPKRGGSYEQYF.

In its sample, this clone was seen a few times. The chain carries TRBV21-1 and TRBJ1-2. TRBV21-1 is labeled a pseudogene. This CDR3 is built from 15 residues. This CDR3 is CASSKNSEGPYGYTF. The CDR3 nucleotides read TGTGCCAGCAGCAAAAACAGTGAGGGGCCCTATGGCTACACCTTC.

This clone came up a few times. The V call is TRBV7-2, the J call TRBJ2-7, with 10 bases that match TRBD2. The CDR3 has 15 amino acids. CDR1 is SGHTA and CDR2 is FQGNSA in the germline V gene. Trimming at V came to 2 bases and at J to 5 bases, leaving 6 bases not matched to a gene. The CDR3 region has the DNA TGTGCCAGCAGCTTAAATTGGCTAGCGGGAGACGAGCAGTACGTC. It encodes CASSLNWLAGDEQYV.

There are a few counts of this clone. V gene TRBV2 combines with J gene TRBJ2-3; perhaps D is TRBD1 or TRBD2 (6 bases each). CDR1 SNHLY and CDR2 FYNNEI come from the germline V gene. Deletions cut 6 bases from V and 0 bases from J, with 10 bases between. This CDR3 comprises 14 residues. The DNA of the CDR3 is TGTGCCAGCAGCCGAGGGGGGAGCACAGATACGCAGTATTTT. Translating it yields CASSRGGSTDTQYF. Together with reference TRBV2 and TRBJ2-3, the CDR3 gives the full variable domain: EPEVTQTPSHQVTQMGQEVILRCVPISNHLYFYWYRQILGQKVEFLVSFYNNEISEKSEIFDDQFSVERPDGSNFTLKIRSTKLEDSAMYFCASSRGGSTDTQYFGPGTRLTVL.

This chain links TRBV7-2 with TRBJ2-3; no definite D call. V was pared by 3 bases and J by 4 bases, with 8 bases between. This CDR3 is built from 13 residues. Per the germline V gene, CDR1 is SGHTA and CDR2 is FQGNSA. CDR3 amino acids: CASSFTRSDTQYF. CDR3 coding DNA: TGTGCCAGCAGCTTCACTCGTTCAGATACGCAGTATTTT.

The chain links TRBV5-1 to TRBJ2-2; D is unresolved. The CDR3 contains 15 residues. Germline values: CDR1 SGHRS, CDR2 YFSETQ. Trimming shortened V by 3 bases and J by 6 bases, and 15 bases separated the two germline ends. The CDR3 is CASSSSGVGAGELFF. The CDR3 nucleotides are TGCGCCAGCAGCTCCTCTGGGGTGGGTGCCGGGGAGCTGTTTTTT.

This clone was found a few times. V gene TRBV5-1 combines with J gene TRBJ2-3; 9 bases map to TRBD2. Germline V gene lookup returns CDR1 SGHRS and CDR2 YFSETQ. The CDR3 runs to 16 residues. The trim removed 4 bases at V and 4 bases at J, leaving 10 bases unmatched. CDR3: CASSVQAGGRADTQYF. As DNA, the CDR3 is TGCGCCAGCAGCGTCCAAGCGGGGGGCAGAGCAGATACGCAGTATTTT.

The chain employs TRBV5-4 and TRBJ1-1; no clear D gene. The CDR3 spans 13 residues. V lost 1 base and J 6 bases, leaving 10 bases between the germline ends. The germline CDR1 and CDR2 sequences are SGHNT and YYREEE (reference sequence). The CDR3 loop reads CASSLWRRPEAFF. For the CDR3, the DNA is TGTGCCAGCAGCTTGTGGCGGCGCCCTGAAGCTTTCTTT.

This clone was seen a few times. This sequence joins TRBV27 and TRBJ1-2, with 7 bases aligning to TRBD1. V was clipped by 3 bases and J by 4 bases; unmatched bases: 11. The germline gives CDR1 MNHEY, CDR2 SMNVEV (reference sequence). CDR3 length: 16 residues. This CDR3 is CASSLGPGQKGYGYTF. CDR3 DNA: TGTGCCAGCAGTTTGGGACCGGGACAGAAAGGCTATGGCTACACCTTC.

In this sample, this clone turned up many times. This sequence joins TRBV7-8 and TRBJ1-6; the D gene is possibly TRBD1 (5 bases). The ends were cut back, 5 bases at V and 12 bases at J, with 17 bases in the middle. Germline loops: CDR1 SGHVS, CDR2 FQNEAQ. The CDR3 totals 14 residues. The CDR3, as DNA: TGTGCCAGCAGCACCCGCCGGGACCCTGGACCCCTCCACTTT. This gives the protein CASSTRRDPGPLHF.

This clone was detected a few times. The chain is built from TRBV5-1 and TRBJ2-1; TRBD2 aligns across 13 bases. After removal of 4 bases from V and 7 bases from J, the junction contained 14 bases not matched to a gene. This CDR3 contains 18 residues. CDR1 SGHRS and CDR2 YFSETQ come from the germline V gene. DNA for the CDR3: TGCGCCAGCAGCCCCGCACCAGAGACTAGCGGGAGGCTAAATGAGCAGTTCTTC. Its protein is CASSPAPETSGRLNEQFF. Drawing the rest from reference TRBV5-1 and TRBJ2-1, the complete variable domain is KAGVTQTPRYLIKTRGQQVTLSCSPISGHRSVSWYQQTPGQGLQFLFEYFSETQRNKGNFPGRFSGRQFSNSRSEMNVSTLELGDSALYLCASSPAPETSGRLNEQFFGPGTRLTVL.

This clone was observed a few times. The CDR3 sequence is CASSPLTGELFF. CDR3 nucleotide sequence: TGTGCCAGCAGCCCGTTGACCGGGGAGCTGTTTTTT. The gene calls are TRBV14 and TRBJ2-2; no clear D gene. Germline CDR1 SGHDN, CDR2 FVKESK. CDR3 length equals 12 residues. Trimming cost V 4 bases and J 5 bases, with 5 bases left between them.

The rearrangement uses TRBV7-3 and TRBJ2-2; 9 bases fit TRBD1. There are 14 residues in the CDR3. Germline V gene lookup returns CDR1 SGHTA and CDR2 FQGTGA. The trim removed 6 bases at V and 6 bases at J, leaving 5 bases unmatched. The CDR3 nucleotides read TGTGCCAGCAGGGCACAGGGGGCGTCCGGGGAGCTGTTTTTT. Translating it yields CASRAQGASGELFF.

The sample holds many counts of this clone. The CDR3 nucleotides read TGTGCCACACAGGAAGACTATAATTCACCCCTCCACTTT. Protein product: CATQEDYNSPLHF. This chain uses TRBV2 with TRBJ1-6, with a weak D call TRBD1 (5 bases). CDR3 length: 13 amino acids. Germline CDR1 reads SNHLY; CDR2 reads FYNNEI. V was clipped by 10 bases and J by 3 bases, with 10 bases between them.

This clone was counted a few times. The chain couples TRBV5-4 to TRBJ2-7; no definite D call. Looked up from germline, CDR1 is SGHNT and CDR2 is YYREEE (reference sequence). The CDR3 contains 12 residues. The CDR3 nucleotides read TGCGCCAGCAGCCAAGAAGATGGTGAGCAGTACGTC. This gives the protein CASSQEDGEQYV.

This chain connects TRBV2 to TRBJ1-2; no firm D call. Trimming removed 1 base at V and 4 bases at J, with 4 bases between. The CDR3 has 12 residues. Germline CDR1 is SNHLY and CDR2 is FYNNEI. CDR3 sequence: CASSEDSYGYTF. The CDR3 DNA follows: TGTGCCAGCAGTGAAGACAGCTATGGCTACACCTTC.

This clone was recorded at least ten times. The chain recombines TRBV5-1 with TRBJ2-1; 8 bases line up with TRBD2. The CDR3 is made up of 13 amino acids. V lost 4 bases, J lost 10 bases, and 7 bases stayed unmatched. Germline values: CDR1 SGHRS, CDR2 YFSETQ. The CDR3 here is CASSVPLAGEQFF. The CDR3 DNA is TGCGCCAGCAGCGTCCCCCTAGCGGGCGAGCAGTTCTTC.

This clone was seen a handful of times. This rearrangement joins TRBV19 to TRBJ1-1; no reliable D call. The CDR3 sequence is 15 residues long. V was pared by 6 bases and J by 1 base, with 15 bases between. Per germline, CDR1 LNHDA and CDR2 SQIVND (reference sequence). CDR3 DNA: TGTGCCAGTAGCCCCTCTGGGCAGGAGAACACTGAAGCTTTCTTT. Its protein product is CASSPSGQENTEAFF.

V gene TRBV7-9 combines with J gene TRBJ1-1; D perhaps matches TRBD1 (5 bases). The CDR3 runs 14 residues. The V gene's germline CDR1 is SEHNR and CDR2 FQNEAQ (reference sequence). Between the trimmed V and J ends, which lost 2 bases and 3 bases, there was a span of 10 bases. CDR3 DNA sequence: TGTGCCAGCAGCTTATCCCAGGGTGACACTGAAGCTTTCTTT. The encoded protein is CASSLSQGDTEAFF.

The table lists this clone with many counts. The V call is TRBV5-1, the J call TRBJ1-6, with TRBD1 matching over 8 bases. Per germline, CDR1 SGHRS and CDR2 YFSETQ. The length of the CDR3 is 15 residues. V lost 0 bases, J lost 6 bases, and 2 bases stayed unmatched. The CDR3 DNA sequence: TGCGCCAGCAGCTTGGAGACAGGGGTTAATTCACCCCTCCACTTT. It translates to CASSLETGVNSPLHF.

Concerning this clone itself: This sample also contains other DNA sequences that code for the same CDR3. The rearrangement uses TRBV19 and TRBJ1-1; the D gene is possibly TRBD1 (5 bases). The CDR3 sequence is 14 residues long. V was clipped by 5 bases and J by 1 base, with 11 bases between them. Per the germline V gene, CDR1 is LNHDA and CDR2 is SQIVND (reference sequence). The CDR3 is CASSSGRKNTEAFF. CDR3 coding DNA: TGTGCCAGTAGTTCGGGACGCAAGAACACTGAAGCTTTCTTT.

This chain joins TRBV7-2 and TRBJ2-2; 9 nucleotides line up with TRBD2. The J segment lost 2 bases and the V segment lost 5 bases, leaving 3 bases of the junction unmatched. Germline V CDR1 and CDR2: SGHTA, FQGNSA. There are 15 residues in the CDR3. The CDR3: CASSPTSGNTGELFF. The CDR3 DNA follows: TGTGCCAGCAGCCCGACTAGCGGTAACACCGGGGAGCTGTTTTTT.

The J gene is TRBJ1-5, the V gene TRBV14; D uncertain. CDR1 is SGHDN, CDR2 FVKESK, per germline. With 0 bases removed from V and 9 bases from J, the gap between germline ends came to 9 bases. The CDR3 sequence is 13 residues long. Here the CDR3 DNA reads TGTGCCAGCAGCCAAGATAAGGGAGGGCCCCAGCATTTT. This gives the protein CASSQDKGGPQHF.

This chain links TRBV5-4 with TRBJ2-7; 9 bases fit TRBD2. With 1 base clipped from V and 5 bases from J, the junction kept 4 bases outside the gene matches. Germline-derived CDR1 and CDR2 are SGHNT and YYREEE (reference sequence). The CDR3 spans 14 residues. This chain's CDR3 is CASSLRASGNEQYF. CDR3 nucleotide sequence: TGTGCCAGCAGCTTGCGGGCTAGCGGGAACGAGCAGTACTTC.

This clone occurred a few times. The chain uses TRBV5-1 and TRBJ2-5, with TRBD1 as a possible D gene (5 bases). CDR1 is SGHRS, CDR2 YFSETQ, per germline. CDR3 length: 13 residues. The V gene lost 1 base and the J gene lost 4 bases, with 8 bases spanning the gap. Here the CDR3 reads CASSLQGGETQYF. The CDR3 region has the DNA TGCGCCAGCAGCTTGCAGGGTGGAGAGACCCAGTACTTC.